Listed below are T cell receptor beta chains from one sample, sequenced in a study of Graves' ophthalmopathy and Graves' hyperthyroidism. One entry per CDR3 protein results from TCRdb running MiXCR on the multiplex PCR reads. Of hundreds of thousands of distinct CDR3 sequences detected, 40% to 50% appear once; the ten largest clones hold roughly half. Sequencing was done on a sample of peripheral blood. The source is an adult man with Graves' ophthalmopathy. The CDR3 runs from the conserved cysteine through the conserved F or W. The D gene is left open where the match is weak. Part of the rows lack a size; the others show once, few, many or a class for expanded clones.

j_gene,v_gene,d_gene,abundance,CDR3nt,CDR3aa
TRBJ2-7,TRBV10-2,NA,NA,TGCGCCAGCAGTGAAAGGCGGGTGGGCTACGAGCAGTACTTC,CASSERRVGYEQYF
TRBJ2-7,TRBV14,TRBD1,NA,TGTGCCAGCAGGGGTCGGGACAGTGGTTTGGACGAGCAGTACTTC,CASRGRDSGLDEQYF
TRBJ1-1,TRBV29-1,TRBD1,many,TGCAGCGTTACAGGGGCGCACACTGAAGCTTTCTTT,CSVTGAHTEAFF
TRBJ2-5,TRBV7-2,NA,once,TGTGCCAGCAGCTTAGCGCACACCTCCAGCCAAGAGACCCAGTACTTC,CASSLAHTSSQETQYF
TRBJ1-1,TRBV5-1,TRBD1,NA,TGCGCCAGCAGCGGCCGGGACAGGGGGCTGGAAACTGAAGCTTTCTTT,CASSGRDRGLETEAFF
TRBJ2-7,TRBV7-6,TRBD2,NA,TGTGCCAGCAGCCCCCGATTAGCGGGGGACACCTACGAGCAGTACTTC,CASSPRLAGDTYEQYF
TRBJ2-7,TRBV7-8,TRBD1,NA,TGTGCCAGCAGCTCGACTACAGGGACAGGGGGCTACGAGCAGTACTTC,CASSSTTGTGGYEQYF
TRBJ1-6,TRBV4-1,TRBD1,NA,TGCGCCAGCACCCTGGAACGGACAGGGAACTCACCCCTCCACTTT,CASTLERTGNSPLHF
TRBJ2-7,TRBV15,NA,NA,TGTGCCACCAGCAGGACAGGGAGGCTCTACGAGCAGTACTTC,CATSRTGRLYEQYF
TRBJ2-7,TRBV10-3,TRBD2,NA,TGTGCCGGCAGTTACTCGATAGCGGGTATCTACGAGCAGTACTTC,CAGSYSIAGIYEQYF
TRBJ1-2,TRBV20-1,NA,NA,TGCAGTGCTAGAGAGGGGGGTAACTATGGCTACACCTTC,CSAREGGNYGYTF
TRBJ2-5,TRBV10-1,NA,few,TGCGCCAGCAGTAGCCAGATCCAAGAGACCCAGTACTTC,CASSSQIQETQYF
TRBJ2-3,TRBV20-1,NA,NA,TGCAGTGCTAGAGCCTACAGAAGGGTCACGCAGTATTTT,CSARAYRRVTQYF
TRBJ2-5,TRBV5-1,TRBD2,few,TGCGCCAGCAGCCCGGGACTAGCGGGAGCGACTCCAGAGACCCAGTACTTC,CASSPGLAGATPETQYF
TRBJ2-7,TRBV29-1,TRBD1,NA,TGCAGCGTCCAGGACAGGGGGTACGAGCAGTACTTC,CSVQDRGYEQYF
TRBJ1-2,TRBV29-1,NA,many,TGCAGCGTTGATTCCGGGAATGGCTACACCTTC,CSVDSGNGYTF
TRBJ1-1,TRBV19,NA,many,TGTGCCAGTAGTATAACAGGGAGGCACACTGAAGCTTTCTTT,CASSITGRHTEAFF
TRBJ1-2,TRBV15,NA,many,TGTGCCACCAGCAGAGAGTTTACAGATGGCTACACCTTC,CATSREFTDGYTF
TRBJ2-5,TRBV20-1,TRBD2,few,TGCAGTGCTAGAGATACTAGCGGGAGTGGAGAGACCCAGTACTTC,CSARDTSGSGETQYF
TRBJ1-2,TRBV6-5,NA,NA,TGTGCCAGCGCGGGACCCCTGCTCTATGGCTACACCTTC,CASAGPLLYGYTF
TRBJ2-7,TRBV24-1,NA,many,TGTGCCACCAGTGATGGATACGAGCAGTACTTC,CATSDGYEQYF
TRBJ1-2,TRBV7-3,NA,NA,TGTGCCAGCAGCTTAACGTCGCAGGGTGGCTACACCTTC,CASSLTSQGGYTF